The 14 T cell receptor beta chains given below trace back to one sample, sequenced in a study of vaccination effects on CD4 cells after COVID-19. ViraFEST assay sequencing came after antigen-specific CD4+ T cells were expanded with viral peptide pools. After about 10 days in culture, the CD4+ T cells were isolated. The person acquired a PCR-confirmed SARS-CoV-2 infection between March and December 2020. Only in-frame clones appear in the TCRdb table, and some are missing; sequencing was by immunoSEQ multiplex PCR. Here the sample spans 20,000 to 25,000 clones, 70% to 85% being singletons. These receptors have no identified antigens. This sample comprised CD4+ T cells from PBMCs cultured with a peptide pool, obtained before COVID-19 vaccination. The receptor source for this set is a human donor who had a prior SARS-CoV-2 infection.

The J gene is TRBJ2-3, the V gene TRBV3-1 (or the pseudogene TRBV3-2); possible D gene TRBD1, 7 bases. The CDR3 has 15 residues. The ends were cut back, 4 bases at V and 8 bases at J, with 19 bases in the middle. Per the germline V gene, CDR1 is LGHDT and CDR2 is YNNKEL (reference sequence). The CDR3 here is CASSPFGEAGGTQYF. CDR3 sequence (DNA): TGTGCCAGCAGCCCCTTTGGGGAGGCAGGGGGTACGCAGTATTTT.

This clone showed up just once. J is TRBJ1-5 and V is TRBV10-3, with D tentatively TRBD1 (5 bases). The CDR3 runs 16 residues. V dropped 0 bases and J dropped 6 bases, with 15 bases sitting between them. Germline V gives CDR1 ENHRY, CDR2 SYGVKD. The CDR3 here is CAISESSRGVGQPQHF. The CDR3 bases are TGTGCCATCAGTGAGTCGAGTCGGGGGGTGGGTCAGCCCCAGCATTTT.

This clone was counted only a few times. The chain is built from TRBV7-9 and TRBJ2-7; a possible D gene is TRBD1 (7 bases). The CDR3 length is 14 residues. Germline CDR1 reads SEHNR; CDR2 reads FQNEAQ (reference sequence). Deletions cut 5 bases from V and 7 bases from J, with 18 bases between. The CDR3 sequence: CASSLNIPGGEQYF. The CDR3, as DNA: TGTGCCAGCAGCCTTAACATTCCAGGGGGGGAGCAGTACTTC.

The V call is TRBV7-3, the J call TRBJ2-3; a possible D gene is TRBD1 (6 bases). Germline CDR1 reads SGHTA; CDR2 reads FQGTGA. The CDR3 runs to 15 residues. V shed 2 bases and J shed 1 base, with 10 bases lying between them. The CDR3 DNA is TGTGCCAGCAGCTTATATGGGGGCCGCACAGATACGCAGTATTTT. It translates to CASSLYGGRTDTQYF.

The chain couples TRBV5-1 to TRBJ1-1, with a possible D match to TRBD1 (5 bases). V was cut by 0 bases and J by 6 bases, with 12 bases left in between. This CDR3 is built from 14 residues. Germline CDR1 and CDR2: SGHRS and YFSETQ. The CDR3 spells CASSLVGDTAEAFF. The CDR3 nucleotides read TGCGCCAGCAGCTTGGTGGGGGATACAGCTGAAGCTTTCTTT.

The rearrangement joins TRBV7-2 to TRBJ1-3, with 9 positions matching TRBD1. The CDR3 extends over 16 amino acids. V dropped 4 bases and J dropped 2; count of bases not matched to a gene: 6. Per the germline V gene, CDR1 is SGHTA and CDR2 is FQGNSA. CDR3 residues: CASSSPTGGAGNTIYF. The CDR3, as DNA: TGTGCCAGCAGCTCACCAACAGGGGGCGCTGGAAACACCATATATTTT. The whole variable domain, remainder taken from reference TRBV7-2 and TRBJ1-3, is GAGVSQSPSNKVTEKGKDVELRCDPISGHTALYWYRQSLGQGLEFLIYFQGNSAPDKSGLPSDRFSAERTGGSVSTLTIQRTQQEDSAVYLCASSSPTGGAGNTIYFGEGSWLTVV.

The gene calls are TRBV9 and TRBJ2-3; 11 bases agree with TRBD1. V was pared by 0 bases and J by 6 bases, with 3 bases of the junction left unmatched. CDR1 is SGDLS and CDR2 is YYNGEE in the germline V gene. CDR3 length: 15 amino acids. This chain's CDR3 is CASSVGGQGVDTQYF. DNA for the CDR3: TGTGCCAGCAGCGTAGGGGGACAGGGGGTTGATACGCAGTATTTT.

V is TRBV7-2 and J is TRBJ2-7; 10 nucleotides align to TRBD2. Losses at the gene ends were 3 bases for V and 6 bases for J; bases not matched to a gene: 11. The germline CDR1 and CDR2 sequences are SGHTA and FQGNSA. There are 16 residues in the CDR3. The CDR3: CASSLRPGLARLEQYF. CDR3 nucleotide sequence: TGTGCCAGCAGCTTGAGACCGGGACTAGCGAGGCTCGAGCAGTACTTC.

Only a few counts were recorded for this clone. The chain links TRBV7-9 to TRBJ1-1, with D unresolved. Germline assignment: CDR1 SEHNR and CDR2 FQNEAQ (reference sequence). This CDR3 has 13 amino acids. Between the trimmed V and J ends, which lost 3 bases and 1 base, there was a span of 6 bases. The chain's CDR3 is CASSFRANTEAFF. In DNA, the CDR3 is TGTGCCAGCAGCTTTCGAGCGAACACTGAAGCTTTCTTT. The full variable domain, completed using reference TRBV7-9 and TRBJ1-1, is DTGVSQNPRHKITKRGQNVTFRCDPISEHNRLYWYRQTLGQGPEFLTYFQNEAQLEKSRLLSDRFSAERPKGSFSTLEIQRTEQGDSAMYLCASSFRANTEAFFGQGTRLTVV.

The V gene is TRBV7-2, the J gene TRBJ2-7; D might be TRBD2 (6 bases). This CDR3 comprises 16 residues. Germline V gene lookup returns CDR1 SGHTA and CDR2 FQGNSA. Trimming left V 1 base short and J 2 bases short, with 15 bases between. DNA of the CDR3: TGTGCCAGCAGCTTAGTGGGGGGTAGTAGGCCCTACGAGCAGTACTTC. It encodes CASSLVGGSRPYEQYF.

The J gene is TRBJ2-7, the V gene TRBV5-1; D remains unclear. The CDR3 is 12 residues long. In germline, CDR1 is SGHRS, CDR2 YFSETQ. Trimming took off 0 bases at V and 7 bases at J, with 8 bases between the two ends. The CDR3 protein is CASSLDSEEQYF. In nucleotides, the CDR3 is TGCGCCAGCAGCTTGGACAGCGAAGAGCAGTACTTC.

The chain is built from TRBV4-3 and TRBJ2-6, with a possible D match to TRBD1 (5 bases). The CDR3 sequence is 17 residues long. CDR1 is LGHNA, CDR2 YSLEER, per germline. Trimming pared 0 bases from V and 2 bases from J, leaving 11 bases between. CDR3 in amino acids: CASSQDPDTTGANVLTF. The CDR3 DNA reads as TGCGCCAGCAGCCAAGACCCGGACACGACTGGGGCCAACGTCCTGACTTTC.

This clone was recorded only once. The genes are TRBV5-4 and TRBJ1-1; D is undetermined. CDR1 is SGHNT and CDR2 is YYREEE in the germline V gene (reference sequence). The germline V and J ends were trimmed by 4 bases and 8 bases, with 12 bases remaining between them. CDR3 size: 12 residues. DNA of the CDR3: TGTGCCAGCAGCATCGCACGCAGAGAAGCTTTCTTT. Its translation: CASSIARREAFF. Variable domain in full (rest from reference TRBV5-4 and TRBJ1-1): ETGVTQSPTHLIKTRGQQVTLRCSSQSGHNTVSWYQQALGQGPQFIFQYYREEENGRGNFPPRFSGLQFPNYSSELNVNALELDDSALYLCASSIARREAFFGQGTRLTVV.

By sample fraction, this clone is medium-sized. This rearrangement joins TRBV3-1 (or the pseudogene TRBV3-2) to TRBJ2-7, with D uncertain. CDR3 length: 14 residues. Germline CDR1 and CDR2: LGHDT and YNNKEL (reference sequence). V was clipped by 1 base and J by 3 bases, with 10 bases between them. The CDR3: CASSQVGNYYEQYF. The CDR3 DNA sequence: TGTGCCAGCAGCCAAGTGGGCAATTACTACGAGCAGTACTTC.